The source of this T cell receptor beta chain is a study of blood T cell repertoires in COVID-19. The wider study: Nucleic acid was either cDNA or gDNA, and it came from T cells, B-cell-depleted T cells, or PBMCs.

From germline, CDR1 is SNHLY and CDR2 FYNNEI. Trimming removed 6 bases from V and 3 bases from J, with 11 bases in between. This CDR3 is 14 amino acids long. In the authors' workflow: Reference gene primer amplification yielded estimated nucleated cell counts. TCRdb's copy holds only in-frame clones and misses some; the assay was immunoSEQ multiplex PCR. The DNA was the basis for D and trimming; V, J and clone size are from that table. Found here are under 500,000 clones, around nine tenths of them singletons; the top ten hold 1.5% to 2%. Grouping used clinical history reported by participants in a survey and questionnaire.

Sequencing was done on a sample of PBMCs or T cells enriched from blood (not recorded which). The sequence came from a woman aged 18-35 years with acute COVID-19. The chain is built from TRBV2 and TRBJ2-2; the D gene is possibly TRBD1 (6 bases). DNA of the CDR3: TGTGCCAGCAGCAGGGGAGCGGACACCGGGGAGCTGTTTTTT. It translates to CASSRGADTGELFF.